This T cell receptor beta chain emerged from a study of CD8 T cells in Susac syndrome. CDR1 is MNHEY and CDR2 is SMNVEV in the germline V gene (reference sequence). After removal of 2 bases from V and 3 bases from J, the junction contained 4 bases not matched to a gene. The CDR3 consists of 14 residues. Random hexamers were used to reverse transcribe the RNA input (roughly 0.5 to 1 ug). TCRdb reprocessed the immunoSEQ multiplex PCR reads with MiXCR, giving one entry per CDR3 protein. Of about 69,000 distinct CDR3 sequences listed, around 95% are singletons. The sequence was obtained from a human donor in good health. The sequencing input was CD8+ T cells from PBMCs. V is TRBV27 and J is TRBJ2-7; 7 bases match TRBD2. The DNA for the CDR3 is TGTGCCAGCAGTTTAGTTGGGGGGGACTACGAGCAGTACTTC. Encoded protein: CASSLVGGDYEQYF.